The sequence of this TCR beta chain was determined in a study of T cell responses to AZD1222 COVID-19 vaccine. CDR1 is LNHNV and CDR2 is YYDKDF in the germline V gene (reference sequence). The ends were cut back, 0 bases at V and 4 bases at J, with 9 bases in the middle. The CDR3 totals 14 residues. Assay used: immunoSEQ multiplex PCR; TCRdb lists only in-frame clones, some missing. The table shows more than 85,000 clones, with roughly 87% occurring only once. This clonotype was obtained from an adult in good health. Source: peripheral blood, taken on day 0 of AZD1222 vaccination. V usage is TRBV15 and J usage is TRBJ1-2, with a possible D match to TRBD1 (5 bases). CDR3: CATSREGVVYGYTF. The DNA for the CDR3 is TGTGCCACCAGCAGAGAAGGGGTGGTCTATGGCTACACCTTC.